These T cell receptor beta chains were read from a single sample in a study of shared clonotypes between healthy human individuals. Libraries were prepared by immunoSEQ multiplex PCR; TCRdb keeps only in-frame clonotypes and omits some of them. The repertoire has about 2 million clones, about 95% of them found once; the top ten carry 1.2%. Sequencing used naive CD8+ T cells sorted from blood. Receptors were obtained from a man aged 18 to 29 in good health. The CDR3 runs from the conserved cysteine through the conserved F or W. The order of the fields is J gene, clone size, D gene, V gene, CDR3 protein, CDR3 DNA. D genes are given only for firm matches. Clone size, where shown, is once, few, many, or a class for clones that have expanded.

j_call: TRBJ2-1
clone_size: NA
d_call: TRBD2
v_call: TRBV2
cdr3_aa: CASYPAGGPNEQFF
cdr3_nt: TGTGCCAGCTACCCAGCGGGAGGACCCAATGAGCAGTTCTTC

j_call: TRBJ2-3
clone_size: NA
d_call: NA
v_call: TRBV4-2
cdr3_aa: CASSQGSLGGLTDTQYF
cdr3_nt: TGTGCCAGCAGCCAAGGAAGCCTAGGGGGGTTAACAGATACGCAGTATTTT

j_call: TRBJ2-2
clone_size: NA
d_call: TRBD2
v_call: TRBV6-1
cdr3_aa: CASSEGPSGSSGTGELFF
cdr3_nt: TGTGCCAGCAGTGAAGGACCTAGCGGGAGCTCGGGCACCGGGGAGCTGTTTTTT

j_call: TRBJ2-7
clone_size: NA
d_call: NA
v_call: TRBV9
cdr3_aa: CASSGGDIYEQYF
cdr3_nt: TGTGCCAGCAGCGGGGGAGACATATACGAGCAGTACTTC

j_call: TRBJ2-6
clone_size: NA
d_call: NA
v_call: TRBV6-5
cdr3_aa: CASSSGGRANVLTF
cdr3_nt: TGTGCCAGCAGTTCTGGAGGGAGGGCCAACGTCCTGACTTTC

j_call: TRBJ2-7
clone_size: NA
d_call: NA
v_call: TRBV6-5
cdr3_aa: CASSYAEAYEQYF
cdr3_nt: TGTGCCAGCAGTTACGCCGAGGCCTACGAGCAGTACTTC

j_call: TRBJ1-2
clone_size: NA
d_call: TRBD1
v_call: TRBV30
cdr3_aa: CAWLQRTGGYGYTF
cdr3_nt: TGTGCCTGGCTTCAAAGGACAGGGGGCTATGGCTACACCTTC

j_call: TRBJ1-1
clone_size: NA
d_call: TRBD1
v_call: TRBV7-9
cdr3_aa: CASSRFGGTGDTEAFF
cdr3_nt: TGTGCCAGCAGCCGTTTTGGGGGGACAGGGGATACTGAAGCTTTCTTT

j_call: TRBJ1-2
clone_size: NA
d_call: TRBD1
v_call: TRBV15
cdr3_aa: CATSGWDRVHYGYTF
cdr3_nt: TGTGCCACCAGCGGGTGGGACAGGGTTCACTATGGCTACACCTTC

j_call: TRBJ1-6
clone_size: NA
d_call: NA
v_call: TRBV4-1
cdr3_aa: CASSQKNSPLHF
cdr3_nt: TGCGCCAGCAGCCAAAAAAATTCACCCCTCCACTTT

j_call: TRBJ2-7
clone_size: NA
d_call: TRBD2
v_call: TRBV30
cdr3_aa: CAWSVGSGSSHEQYF
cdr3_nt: TGTGCCTGGAGTGTAGGTAGCGGGAGTTCTCACGAGCAGTACTTC

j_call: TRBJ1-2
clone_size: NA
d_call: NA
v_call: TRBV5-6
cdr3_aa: CASSSGTEYGYTF
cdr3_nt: TGTGCCAGCAGCTCCGGGACTGAGTATGGCTACACCTTC

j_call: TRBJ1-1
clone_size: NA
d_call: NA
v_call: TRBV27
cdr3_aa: CASSLSGGPEAFF
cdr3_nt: TGTGCCAGCAGTTTATCGGGCGGACCTGAAGCTTTCTTT

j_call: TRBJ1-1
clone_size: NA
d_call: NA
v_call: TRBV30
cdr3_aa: CAWSVQGSTEAFF
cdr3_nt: TGTGCCTGGAGTGTCCAGGGCTCCACTGAAGCTTTCTTT

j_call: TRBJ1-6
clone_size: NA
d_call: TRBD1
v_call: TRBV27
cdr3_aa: CASSWTGDESPLHF
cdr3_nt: TGTGCCAGCAGTTGGACAGGGGATGAATCACCCCTCCACTTT

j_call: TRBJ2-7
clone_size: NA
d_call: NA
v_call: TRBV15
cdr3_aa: CATAPTGTSYEQYF
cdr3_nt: TGTGCCACCGCGCCTACAGGGACTTCCTACGAGCAGTACTTC

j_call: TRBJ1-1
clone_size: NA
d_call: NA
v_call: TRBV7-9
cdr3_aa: CASSSTSDTRNTEAFF
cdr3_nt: TGTGCCAGCAGCTCGACATCGGACACACGGAACACTGAAGCTTTCTTT

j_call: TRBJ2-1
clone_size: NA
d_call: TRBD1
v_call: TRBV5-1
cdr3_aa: CASSLVPPGQGHYNEQFF
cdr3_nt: TGCGCCAGCAGCTTGGTACCACCGGGACAGGGGCACTACAATGAGCAGTTCTTC

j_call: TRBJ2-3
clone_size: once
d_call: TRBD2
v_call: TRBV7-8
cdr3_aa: CASSSTESGGVWDTQYF
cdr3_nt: TGTGCCAGCAGCTCCACGGAGAGCGGGGGGGTTTGGGATACGCAGTATTTT

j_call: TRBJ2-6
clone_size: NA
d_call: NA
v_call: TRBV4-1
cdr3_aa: CASSQDLGTGPGANVLTF
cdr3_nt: TGCGCCAGCAGCCAAGATCTAGGGACCGGCCCTGGGGCCAACGTCCTGACTTTC

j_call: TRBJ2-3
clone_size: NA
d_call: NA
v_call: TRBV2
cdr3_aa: CASSVTGPEGADTQYF
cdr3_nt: TGTGCCAGCAGTGTCACGGGGCCTGAAGGCGCAGATACGCAGTATTTT

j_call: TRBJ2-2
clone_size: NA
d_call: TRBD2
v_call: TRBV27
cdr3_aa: CASSLSSGSLTGELFF
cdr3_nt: TGTGCCAGCAGTTTATCCAGCGGGAGTCTCACCGGGGAGCTGTTTTTT

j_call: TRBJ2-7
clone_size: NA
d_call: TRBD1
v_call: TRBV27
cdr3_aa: CASSFGGTGSYEQYF
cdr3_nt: TGTGCCAGCAGTTTTGGCGGGACAGGGTCCTACGAGCAGTACTTC

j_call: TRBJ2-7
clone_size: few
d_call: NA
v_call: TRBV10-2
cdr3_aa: CASSEFYEQYF
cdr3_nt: TGCGCCAGCAGTGAGTTCTACGAGCAGTACTTC

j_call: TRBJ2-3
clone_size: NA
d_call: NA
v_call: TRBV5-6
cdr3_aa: CASSLELSTDTQYF
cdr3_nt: TGTGCCAGCAGCTTGGAACTGTCCACAGATACGCAGTATTTT

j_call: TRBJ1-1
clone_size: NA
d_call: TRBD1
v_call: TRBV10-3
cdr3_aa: CAITPSDRAENTEAFF
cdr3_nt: TGTGCCATCACTCCTTCGGACAGGGCCGAGAACACTGAAGCTTTCTTT

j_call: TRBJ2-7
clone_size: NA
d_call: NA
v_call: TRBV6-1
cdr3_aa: CASSEATPYEQYF
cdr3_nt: TGTGCCAGCAGTGAAGCGACTCCCTACGAGCAGTACTTC

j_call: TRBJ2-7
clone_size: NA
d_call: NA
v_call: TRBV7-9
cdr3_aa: CASGLYVYEQYF
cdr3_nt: TGTGCCAGCGGATTATATGTGTACGAGCAGTACTTC

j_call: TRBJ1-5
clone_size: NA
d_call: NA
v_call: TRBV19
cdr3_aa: CASSIVSTVNQPQHF
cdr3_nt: TGTGCCAGTAGTATAGTGAGCACAGTCAATCAGCCCCAGCATTTT

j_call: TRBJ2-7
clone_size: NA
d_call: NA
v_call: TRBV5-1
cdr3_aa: CASSLDGTYEQYF
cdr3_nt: TGCGCCAGCAGCTTGGATGGAACCTACGAGCAGTACTTC

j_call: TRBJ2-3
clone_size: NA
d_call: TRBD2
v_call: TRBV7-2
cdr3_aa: CASSDYSGSSTDTQYF
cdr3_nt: TGTGCCAGCAGCGACTATAGCGGGAGTAGCACAGATACGCAGTATTTT

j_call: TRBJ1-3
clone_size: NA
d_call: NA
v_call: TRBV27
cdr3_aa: CASSLGREGNTIYF
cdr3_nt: TGTGCCAGCAGTTTGGGCAGGGAGGGAAACACCATATATTTT

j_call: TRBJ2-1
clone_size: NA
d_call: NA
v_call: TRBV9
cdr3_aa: CASSPEENEQFF
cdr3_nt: TGTGCCAGCAGCCCAGAGGAGAATGAGCAGTTCTTC

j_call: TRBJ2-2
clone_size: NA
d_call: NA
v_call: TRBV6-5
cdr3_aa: CASSYGALGELFF
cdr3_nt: TGTGCCAGCAGTTACGGGGCTCTCGGGGAGCTGTTTTTT

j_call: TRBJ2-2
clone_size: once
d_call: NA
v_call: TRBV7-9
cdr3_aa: CASSPETGELFF
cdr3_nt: TGTGCCAGCAGCCCAGAGACCGGGGAGCTGTTTTTT

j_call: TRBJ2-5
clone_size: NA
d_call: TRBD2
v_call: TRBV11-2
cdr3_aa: CATHGGQETQYF
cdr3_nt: TGTGCCACCCACGGGGGGCAAGAGACCCAGTACTTC

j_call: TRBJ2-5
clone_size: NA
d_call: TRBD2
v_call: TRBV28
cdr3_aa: CASSLARGLAREMAQYF
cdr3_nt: TGTGCCAGCAGTTTAGCCCGAGGACTAGCTAGGGAAATGGCCCAGTACTTC

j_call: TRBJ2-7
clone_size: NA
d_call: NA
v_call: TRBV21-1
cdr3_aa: CASTLRTGRSYEQYF
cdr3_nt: TGTGCCAGCACCCTGAGGACAGGGCGCTCCTACGAGCAGTACTTC

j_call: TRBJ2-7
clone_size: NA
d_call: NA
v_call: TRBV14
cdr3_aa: CASSQGLFYEQYF
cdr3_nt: TGTGCCAGCAGCCAAGGATTATTTTACGAGCAGTACTTC

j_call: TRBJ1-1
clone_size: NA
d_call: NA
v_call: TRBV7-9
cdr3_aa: CASNQDGINTEAFF
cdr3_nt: TGTGCCAGCAACCAAGATGGGATAAACACTGAAGCTTTCTTT

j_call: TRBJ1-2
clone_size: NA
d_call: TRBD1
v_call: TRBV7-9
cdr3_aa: CASSGGQGPYYGYTF
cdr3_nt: TGTGCCAGCAGCGGTGGACAGGGTCCTTACTATGGCTACACCTTC

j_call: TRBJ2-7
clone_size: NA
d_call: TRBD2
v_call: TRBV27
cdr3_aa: CASSLLRTSGSYEQYF
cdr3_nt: TGTGCCAGCAGTTTATTAAGGACTAGCGGTTCCTACGAGCAGTACTTC

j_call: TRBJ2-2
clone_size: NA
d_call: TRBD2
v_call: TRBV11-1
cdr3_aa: CASSRGSGGAPGELFF
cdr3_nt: TGTGCCAGCAGCCGCGGCAGCGGGGGGGCCCCCGGGGAGCTGTTTTTT

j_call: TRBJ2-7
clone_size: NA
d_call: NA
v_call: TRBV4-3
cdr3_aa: CASSLDSSYEQYF
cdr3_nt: TGCGCCAGCAGCCTGGACAGCTCCTACGAGCAGTACTTC

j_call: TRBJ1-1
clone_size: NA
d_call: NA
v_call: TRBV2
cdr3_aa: CASSGTVGGVNTEAFF
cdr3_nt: TGTGCCAGCAGTGGGACAGTCGGAGGTGTTAACACTGAAGCTTTCTTT

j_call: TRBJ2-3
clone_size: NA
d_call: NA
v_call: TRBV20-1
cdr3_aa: CSATADTQYF
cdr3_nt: TGCAGTGCTACCGCTGATACGCAGTATTTT

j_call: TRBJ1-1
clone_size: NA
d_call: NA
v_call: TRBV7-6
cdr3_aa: CASSLSREGMRFTEAFF
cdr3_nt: TGTGCCAGCAGCCTGTCCCGAGAGGGAATGAGATTCACTGAAGCTTTCTTT

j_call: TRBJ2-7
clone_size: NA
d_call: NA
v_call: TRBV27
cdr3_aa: CASSLSEVAATYEQYF
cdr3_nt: TGTGCCAGCAGTTTATCGGAGGTAGCGGCTACCTACGAGCAGTACTTC

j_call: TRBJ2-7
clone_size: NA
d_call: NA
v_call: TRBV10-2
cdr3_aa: CASSDIGVGTSTYEQYF
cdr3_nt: TGCGCCAGCAGTGATATTGGGGTCGGGACGTCCACCTACGAGCAGTACTTC

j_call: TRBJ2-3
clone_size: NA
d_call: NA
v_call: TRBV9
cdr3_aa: CASSPFVGTNPVTDTQYF
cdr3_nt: TGTGCCAGCAGCCCCTTTGTCGGGACGAATCCCGTCACAGATACGCAGTATTTT

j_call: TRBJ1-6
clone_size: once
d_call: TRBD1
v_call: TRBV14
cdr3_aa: CASSQVWDRENSPLHF
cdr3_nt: TGTGCCAGCAGCCAAGTGTGGGACAGGGAAAATTCACCCCTCCACTTT